Shown below are 31 T cell receptor beta chains from a single sample sequenced in a study of control samples from healthy donors and cancer patients (TCRdb year 2020). The library came from the immunoSEQ multiplex PCR assay. TCRdb limited this immuneACCESS table to in-frame rearrangements with V and J called. A share of clones is missing; checked studies link under half to unresolved V genes, and the rest is unexplained. The sample profile shows about 220,000 clones; roughly 94% of them were found once. Of the sample, about 1.6% falls within the top ten clones. Sequences were obtained from blood. Source of these receptors: a man aged 50 to 59 in good health.

The chain is built from TRBV6-6 and TRBJ2-3, with 12 nucleotides matching TRBD2. This CDR3 contains 19 residues. CDR1 and CDR2 (germline): MNHNY, SVGAGI (reference sequence). J was trimmed by 1 base and V by 5 bases; bases with no gene match: 13. CDR3 region: CASSRGLAGTPGRTDTQYF. Here the CDR3 DNA reads TGTGCCAGCAGTCGAGGACTAGCGGGGACACCAGGCCGCACAGATACGCAGTATTTT.

The chain couples TRBV19 to TRBJ2-2; D remains unclear. CDR3 length equals 16 residues. Germline V lookup: CDR1 LNHDA, CDR2 SQIVND (reference sequence). V dropped 1 base and J dropped 0 bases, with 9 bases sitting between them. CDR3 in amino acids: CASSIVPGTNTGELFF. CDR3 nucleotides: TGTGCCAGTAGTATAGTGCCAGGTACGAACACCGGGGAGCTGTTTTTT.

The chain combines TRBV5-1 with TRBJ1-5, with TRBD1 matching over 7 bases. Germline assignment: CDR1 SGHRS and CDR2 YFSETQ. This CDR3 has 18 residues. The V and J ends lost 0 bases and 0 bases, in that order; junction bases with no gene match: 9. The CDR3 here is CASSLGTGEGISNQPQHF. The CDR3 DNA reads TGCGCCAGCAGCTTGGGCACAGGGGAGGGGATTAGCAATCAGCCCCAGCATTTT.

This rearrangement joins TRBV5-1 to TRBJ2-1; D possibly corresponds to TRBD1 (6 bases). This CDR3 spans 14 amino acids. CDR1 and CDR2 (germline): SGHRS, YFSETQ. Trimming shortened V by 3 bases and J by 9 bases, and 16 bases separated the two germline ends. The CDR3 is CASSWRYGGGEQFF. The CDR3 bases are TGCGCCAGCAGCTGGCGGTATGGGGGCGGTGAGCAGTTCTTC. The complete variable domain, with remaining parts taken from reference TRBV5-1 and TRBJ2-1, reads KAGVTQTPRYLIKTRGQQVTLSCSPISGHRSVSWYQQTPGQGLQFLFEYFSETQRNKGNFPGRFSGRQFSNSRSEMNVSTLELGDSALYLCASSWRYGGGEQFFGPGTRLTVL.

The J gene is TRBJ1-6, the V gene TRBV2; D remains ambiguous. Germline V gives CDR1 SNHLY, CDR2 FYNNEI. V was trimmed by 7 bases and J by 12 bases, leaving 13 bases between them. The CDR3 is made up of 12 amino acids. CDR3 in DNA: TGTGCCAGCACTCGACGGGAGGGACCCCTCCACTTT. Encoded protein: CASTRREGPLHF.

The chain recombines TRBV5-1 with TRBJ1-1; a weak D match, TRBD1 (5 bases). V was shortened by 3 bases and J by 1 base, with 7 bases between the two germline ends. CDR1 is SGHRS and CDR2 is YFSETQ in the germline V gene. This CDR3 is 13 amino acids long. CDR3 loop: CASSSQGNTEAFF. The DNA for the CDR3 is TGCGCCAGCAGCTCTCAGGGGAACACTGAAGCTTTCTTT.

The V gene is TRBV5-4, the J gene TRBJ2-2; the match to TRBD2 covers 7 bases. This CDR3 is built from 16 residues. Germline trimming cut 3 bases from V and 0 bases from J; bases unmatched to any gene: 5. Looked up from germline, CDR1 is SGHNT and CDR2 is YYREEE (reference sequence). CDR3 nucleotide sequence: TGTGCCAGCAGCTCGCAAGCGGGGACGAACACCGGGGAGCTGTTTTTT. Protein: CASSSQAGTNTGELFF.

This chain links TRBV7-2 with TRBJ1-6, with no clear D. In germline, CDR1 is SGHTA, CDR2 FQGNSA. The ends were cut back, 5 bases at V and 10 bases at J, with 18 bases in the middle. The CDR3 has 15 residues. CDR3 loop: CASSPRSTGGSPLHF. The CDR3 coding sequence is TGTGCCAGCAGCCCCCGGTCCACGGGAGGATCACCCCTCCACTTT.

As to this clone: The junction differs from germline at one of its ends, possibly a read error. The V call is TRBV10-2, the J call TRBJ1-6; no clear D. This CDR3 spans 15 amino acids. The germline CDR1 and CDR2 sequences are WSHSY and SAAADI. This CDR3 is CASTESNGSNSPLHF. The CDR3, as DNA: TGCGCCAGCACTGAGTCAAATGGTTCTAATTCACCCCTCCACTTT.

A single count supports this clone. V is TRBV11-2 and J is TRBJ1-2; no reliable D call. V was cut by 1 base and J by 5 bases, with 14 bases left in between. This CDR3 spans 15 amino acids. Germline lookup yields CDR1 SGHAT and CDR2 FQNNGV. The CDR3 protein is CASSLVLSIQYGYTF. CDR3 in DNA: TGTGCCAGCAGCTTAGTGCTATCTATTCAGTATGGCTACACCTTC.

This chain uses TRBV19 with TRBJ1-1; TRBD1 matches at 8 bases. The CDR3 covers 13 residues. CDR1 and CDR2 from the germline V gene are LNHDA and SQIVND (reference sequence). V lost 8 bases to trimming and J lost 0 bases; unmatched junction nucleotides: 2. CDR3 nucleotide sequence: TGTGCCAGTGGGGACAGGATGAACACTGAAGCTTTCTTT. Translated, it gives CASGDRMNTEAFF. Combining the CDR3 with reference TRBV19 and TRBJ1-1 gives the whole variable domain DGGITQSPKYLFRKEGQNVTLSCEQNLNHDAMYWYRQDPGQGLRLIYYSQIVNDFQKGDIAEGYSVSREKKESFPLTVTSAQKNPTAFYLCASGDRMNTEAFFGQGTRLTVV.

This clone has just one count. The genes are TRBV10-3 and TRBJ1-4, with a tentative D call TRBD1 (6 bases). The germline V gene encodes CDR1 ENHRY and CDR2 SYGVKD. CDR3 length: 15 amino acids. V was pared by 6 bases and J by 5 bases, with 16 bases between. CDR3 loop: CAIRETGKFNEKLFF. DNA for the CDR3: TGTGCCATCAGAGAAACAGGGAAATTCAATGAAAAACTGTTTTTT.

The J gene is TRBJ2-1, the V gene TRBV30; 7 nucleotides agree with TRBD1. Per germline, CDR1 GTSNPN and CDR2 SVGIG (reference sequence). The CDR3 is 12 amino acids. V dropped 2 bases and J dropped 7; count of bases not matched to a gene: 2. CDR3 sequence (DNA): TGTGCCTGGAGTCCGACAGGGAATGAGCAGTTCTTC. The encoded protein is CAWSPTGNEQFF.

The J gene is TRBJ2-1, the V gene TRBV4-2; TRBD1 aligns across 10 bases. The CDR3 runs to 16 residues. The germline gives CDR1 LGHNA, CDR2 YNFKEQ. Germline trimming cut 0 bases from V and 9 bases from J; bases unmatched to any gene: 8. CDR3 sequence (DNA): TGTGCCAGCAGCCAAGATTCGGGGACAGGGGTTTTTGAGCAGTTCTTC. This gives the protein CASSQDSGTGVFEQFF.

The CDR3 here is CASSQKGIEGRGYTF. The CDR3 nucleotides are TGCGCCAGCAGCCAAAAGGGGATTGAGGGCCGGGGCTACACCTTC. This rearrangement joins TRBV4-1 to TRBJ1-2; a possible D gene is TRBD1 (5 bases). V lost 2 bases and J lost 8, with 18 bases in between. The germline V gene has CDR1 MGHRA and CDR2 YSYEKL. The CDR3 is 15 residues long.

The chain uses TRBV5-1 and TRBJ2-3, with D possibly matching TRBD1 (6 bases). Deletions cut 4 bases from V and 3 bases from J, with 9 bases between. This CDR3 has 13 residues. Germline lookup yields CDR1 SGHRS and CDR2 YFSETQ. The CDR3 here is CASSLQGTDTQYF. CDR3 bases: TGCGCCAGCAGCCTTCAGGGGACAGATACGCAGTATTTT.

This clone was found once. The chain recombines TRBV19 with TRBJ1-2; TRBD1 agrees at 11 bases. V shed 5 bases and J 4 bases; nucleotides not matched to a gene: 12. CDR1 and CDR2 (germline): LNHDA, SQIVND (reference sequence). The length of the CDR3 is 17 residues. CDR3 protein: CASSPGQGAGRSYGYTF. The CDR3 DNA follows: TGTGCCAGTAGTCCCGGACAGGGGGCCGGTAGGAGCTATGGCTACACCTTC. The variable domain in full, with the rest retrieved from reference TRBV19 and TRBJ1-2, is DGGITQSPKYLFRKEGQNVTLSCEQNLNHDAMYWYRQDPGQGLRLIYYSQIVNDFQKGDIAEGYSVSREKKESFPLTVTSAQKNPTAFYLCASSPGQGAGRSYGYTFGSGTRLTVV.

The V and J genes are TRBV6-5 and TRBJ1-2, with D maybe TRBD1 (6 bases). Germline values: CDR1 MNHEY, CDR2 SVGAGI. This CDR3 is built from 15 residues. V was shortened by 0 bases and J by 8 bases, with 16 bases between the two germline ends. CDR3 nucleotide sequence: TGTGCCAGCAGTTACTCAAATACAGGGCTTGGGGGCTACACCTTC. This translates into CASSYSNTGLGGYTF.

The CDR3 DNA follows: TGTGCCAGCAGCGCGGGGGACAGGGGCCACGAGCAGTACTTC. This encodes CASSAGDRGHEQYF. This sequence joins TRBV9 and TRBJ2-7; 10 nucleotides agree with TRBD1. The germline V gene encodes CDR1 SGDLS and CDR2 YYNGEE. The CDR3 length is 14 residues. V lost 3 bases and J lost 5; bases outside the gene matches: 5. Looking up the rest from reference TRBV9 and TRBJ2-7 gives the full variable domain: DSGVTQTPKHLITATGQRVTLRCSPRSGDLSVYWYQQSLDQGLQFLIQYYNGEERAKGNILERFSAQQFPDLHSELNLSSLELGDSALYFCASSAGDRGHEQYFGPGTRLTVT.

V usage is TRBV28 and J usage is TRBJ1-6; D is uncertain. In germline, CDR1 is MDHEN, CDR2 SYDVKM. V lost 4 bases to trimming and J lost 2 bases, with 0 bases between them. CDR3 length: 12 amino acids. The CDR3 spells CASSSYNSPLHF. Here the CDR3 DNA reads TGTGCCAGCAGTTCCTATAATTCACCCCTCCACTTT.

This CDR3 reads CASSLSGQYYGYTF. As DNA, the CDR3 is TGTGCCAGCAGCTTATCTGGGCAGTACTATGGCTACACCTTC. This chain connects TRBV7-8 to TRBJ1-2; D remains unclear. This CDR3 contains 14 residues. Germline CDR1 and CDR2: SGHVS and FQNEAQ. V was cut by 2 bases and J by 3 bases, with 10 bases left in between.

The V gene is TRBV7-2, the J gene TRBJ1-2; D gene ambiguous. The length of the CDR3 is 12 residues. Per germline, CDR1 SGHTA and CDR2 FQGNSA. The V gene lost 4 bases and the J gene lost 3 bases, with 6 bases spanning the gap. CDR3 residues: CASSYRDYGYTF. CDR3 coding DNA: TGTGCCAGCAGCTATCGGGACTATGGCTACACCTTC. The complete variable domain, with remaining parts taken from reference TRBV7-2 and TRBJ1-2, reads GAGVSQSPSNKVTEKGKDVELRCDPISGHTALYWYRQSLGQGLEFLIYFQGNSAPDKSGLPSDRFSAERTGGSVSTLTIQRTQQEDSAVYLCASSYRDYGYTFGSGTRLTVV.

The rearrangement uses TRBV5-6 and TRBJ1-3; 7 bases line up with TRBD1. The CDR3 loop spans 15 amino acids. Trimming at V came to 0 bases and at J to 4 bases, leaving 4 bases not matched to a gene. Germline loops: CDR1 SGHDT, CDR2 YYEEEE. CDR3 sequence (DNA): TGTGCCAGCAGCTTGGTAACAGGGGAAGGAAACACCATATATTTT. It codes for CASSLVTGEGNTIYF.

The J gene is TRBJ1-1, the V gene TRBV5-1; TRBD1 matches at 8 bases. The CDR3 runs to 15 residues. From germline, CDR1 is SGHRS and CDR2 YFSETQ. Losses at the gene ends were 4 bases for V and 1 base for J; bases not matched to a gene: 6. CDR3 amino acids: CASSVWTGTNTEAFF. CDR3 in DNA: TGCGCCAGCAGCGTGTGGACAGGGACGAACACTGAAGCTTTCTTT.

Here the CDR3 reads CASSPGTGGPYEQYV. The CDR3 coding sequence is TGTGCCAGCAGCCCCGGGACAGGGGGTCCCTACGAGCAGTACGTC. The V call is TRBV7-9, the J call TRBJ2-7, with 11 bases aligning to TRBD1. The CDR3 totals 15 residues. Germline V lookup: CDR1 SEHNR, CDR2 FQNEAQ (reference sequence). V dropped 5 bases and J dropped 2; count of bases not matched to a gene: 5.

The genes are TRBV7-2 and TRBJ1-4; no clear D. This CDR3 comprises 15 residues. The V end lost 2 bases, the J end lost 4 bases, and 11 bases lay between the germline ends. Germline assignment: CDR1 SGHTA and CDR2 FQGNSA. This CDR3 reads CASSLRRDYNEKLFF. In DNA form, the CDR3 reads TGTGCCAGCAGCTTACGTAGGGATTATAATGAAAAACTGTTTTTT.

The CDR3 DNA sequence: TGTGCCAGTAGTATCGGCCGGGGGGGGACCAGCACAGATACGCAGTATTTT. Encoded protein: CASSIGRGGTSTDTQYF. The rearrangement joins TRBV19 to TRBJ2-3, with 8 bases fitting TRBD2. With V trimmed by 3 bases and J by 0 bases, 8 bases remained unmatched. The CDR3 covers 17 residues. CDR1 is LNHDA, CDR2 SQIVND, per germline (reference sequence).

This clone has only one observation. V gene TRBV7-6 combines with J gene TRBJ2-7, with D possibly being TRBD1 (5 bases). The CDR3 is made up of 13 amino acids. Germline CDR1 SGHVS, CDR2 FNYEAQ. Trimming removed 3 bases from V and 5 bases from J, with 11 bases in between. The CDR3 nucleotides are TGTGCCAGCAGCTTCCAGGGTTCCCACGAGCAGTACTTC. Protein product: CASSFQGSHEQYF.

This chain uses TRBV7-9 with TRBJ2-7, with 16 nucleotides matching TRBD2. CDR3 length equals 18 residues. Germline CDR1 is SEHNR and CDR2 is FQNEAQ (reference sequence). V shed 5 bases and J 3 bases; nucleotides not matched to a gene: 10. The CDR3 loop is CASSQGTSGGASHYEQYF. The CDR3 DNA follows: TGTGCCAGCAGCCAAGGGACTAGCGGGGGGGCCTCTCACTACGAGCAGTACTTC. Looking up the rest from reference TRBV7-9 and TRBJ2-7 gives the full variable domain: DTGVSQNPRHKITKRGQNVTFRCDPISEHNRLYWYRQTLGQGPEFLTYFQNEAQLEKSRLLSDRFSAERPKGSFSTLEIQRTEQGDSAMYLCASSQGTSGGASHYEQYFGPGTRLTVT.

The chain joins TRBV10-3 to TRBJ1-4; D is possibly TRBD1 (5 bases). V was trimmed by 8 bases and J by 0 bases, leaving 10 bases between them. CDR1 is ENHRY, CDR2 SYGVKD, per germline. The CDR3 runs 14 residues. The CDR3 sequence is CAIDRITTNEKLFF. The CDR3 DNA reads as TGTGCCATCGACAGAATTACAACTAATGAAAAACTGTTTTTT.

The rearrangement links TRBV21-1 to TRBJ2-1; TRBD1, the table's D call, was not compared with the DNA. TRBV21-1 is a pseudogene. This CDR3 comprises 12 residues. The CDR3 is CASSQRGNEQFF. The CDR3 DNA sequence: TGTGCCAGCAGCCAAAGGGGTAATGAGCAGTTCTTC.